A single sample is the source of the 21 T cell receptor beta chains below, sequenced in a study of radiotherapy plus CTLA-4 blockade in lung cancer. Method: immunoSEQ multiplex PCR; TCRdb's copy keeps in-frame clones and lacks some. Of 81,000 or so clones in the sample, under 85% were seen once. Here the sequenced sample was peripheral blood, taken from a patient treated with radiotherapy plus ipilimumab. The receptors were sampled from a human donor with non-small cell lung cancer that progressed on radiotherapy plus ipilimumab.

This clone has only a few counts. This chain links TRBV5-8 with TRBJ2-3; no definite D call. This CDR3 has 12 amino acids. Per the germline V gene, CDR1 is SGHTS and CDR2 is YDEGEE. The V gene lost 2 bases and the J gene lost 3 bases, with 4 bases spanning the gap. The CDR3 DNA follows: TGTGCCAGCAGCTTCAAGACAGATACGCAGTATTTT. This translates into CASSFKTDTQYF. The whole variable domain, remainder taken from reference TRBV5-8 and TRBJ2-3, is EAGVTQSPTHLIKTRGQQATLRCSPISGHTSVYWYQQALGLGLQFLLWYDEGEERNRGNFPPRFSGRQFPNYSSELNVNALELEDSALYLCASSFKTDTQYFGPGTRLTVL.

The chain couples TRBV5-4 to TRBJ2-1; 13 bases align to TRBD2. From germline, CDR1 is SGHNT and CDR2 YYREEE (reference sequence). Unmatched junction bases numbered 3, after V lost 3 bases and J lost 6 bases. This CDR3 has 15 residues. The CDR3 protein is CASSSGTSGVNEQFF. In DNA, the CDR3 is TGTGCCAGCAGCTCGGGGACTAGCGGGGTCAATGAGCAGTTCTTC.

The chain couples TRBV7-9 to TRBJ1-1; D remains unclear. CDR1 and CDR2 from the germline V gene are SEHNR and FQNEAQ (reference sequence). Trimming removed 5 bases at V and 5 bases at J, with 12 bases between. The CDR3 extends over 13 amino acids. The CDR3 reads CASSPIAGTEAFF. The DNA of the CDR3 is TGTGCCAGCAGCCCCATAGCGGGAACTGAAGCTTTCTTT.

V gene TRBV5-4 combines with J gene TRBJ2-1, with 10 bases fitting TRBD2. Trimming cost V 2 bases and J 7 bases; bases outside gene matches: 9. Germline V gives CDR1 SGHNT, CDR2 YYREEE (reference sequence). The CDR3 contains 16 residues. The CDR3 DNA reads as TGTGCCAGCAGCTTATCAGCGGGAGGGCCGCAAAATGAGCAGTTCTTC. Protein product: CASSLSAGGPQNEQFF.

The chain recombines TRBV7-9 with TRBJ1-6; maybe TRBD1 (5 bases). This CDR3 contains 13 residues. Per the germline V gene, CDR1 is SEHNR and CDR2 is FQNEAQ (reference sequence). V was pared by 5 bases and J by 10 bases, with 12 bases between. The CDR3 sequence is CASSLGVGSPLHF. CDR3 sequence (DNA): TGTGCCAGCAGCCTGGGGGTAGGCTCACCCCTCCACTTT.

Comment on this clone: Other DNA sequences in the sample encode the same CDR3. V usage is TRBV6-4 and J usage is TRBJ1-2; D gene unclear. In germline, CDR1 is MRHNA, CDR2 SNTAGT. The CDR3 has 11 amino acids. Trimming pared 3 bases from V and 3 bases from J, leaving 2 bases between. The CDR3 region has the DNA TGTGCCAGCAGTGATTACTATGGCTACACCTTC. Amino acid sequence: CASSDYYGYTF.

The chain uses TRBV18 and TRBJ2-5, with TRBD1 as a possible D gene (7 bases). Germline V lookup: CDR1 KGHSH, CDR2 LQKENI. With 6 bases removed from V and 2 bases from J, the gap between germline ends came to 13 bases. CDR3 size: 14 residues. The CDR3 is CASSTRGTQETQYF. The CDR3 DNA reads TGTGCCAGCTCTACCAGGGGGACTCAAGAGACCCAGTACTTC. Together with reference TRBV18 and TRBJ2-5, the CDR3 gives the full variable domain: NAGVMQNPRHLVRRRGQEARLRCSPMKGHSHVYWYRQLPEEGLKFMVYLQKENIIDESGMPKERFSAEFPKEGPSILRIQQVVRGDSAAYFCASSTRGTQETQYFGPGTRLLVL.

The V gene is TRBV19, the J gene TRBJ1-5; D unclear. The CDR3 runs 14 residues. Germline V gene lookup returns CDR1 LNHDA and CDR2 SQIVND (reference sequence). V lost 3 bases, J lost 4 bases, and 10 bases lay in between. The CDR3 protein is CASSILVPNQPQHF. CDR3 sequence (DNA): TGTGCCAGTAGTATTTTAGTCCCGAATCAGCCCCAGCATTTT.

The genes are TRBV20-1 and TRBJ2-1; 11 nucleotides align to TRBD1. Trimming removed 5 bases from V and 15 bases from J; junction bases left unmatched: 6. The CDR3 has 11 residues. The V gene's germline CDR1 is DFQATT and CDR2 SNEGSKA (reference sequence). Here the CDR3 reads CSAARTGGLFF. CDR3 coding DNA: TGCAGTGCTGCCCGGACAGGGGGCCTGTTCTTC.

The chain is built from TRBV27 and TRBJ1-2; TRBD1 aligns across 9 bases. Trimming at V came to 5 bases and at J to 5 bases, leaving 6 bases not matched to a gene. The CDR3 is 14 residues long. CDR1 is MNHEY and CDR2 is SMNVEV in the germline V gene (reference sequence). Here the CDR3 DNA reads TGTGCCAGCAGTCCGGGACAGGGATGGTATGGCTACACCTTC. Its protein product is CASSPGQGWYGYTF.

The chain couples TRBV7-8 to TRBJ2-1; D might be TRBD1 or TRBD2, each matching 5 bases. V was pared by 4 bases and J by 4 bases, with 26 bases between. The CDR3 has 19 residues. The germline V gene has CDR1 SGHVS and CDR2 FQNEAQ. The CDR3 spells CASSWGTGRTASNYNEQFF. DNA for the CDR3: TGTGCCAGCAGCTGGGGGACGGGACGAACAGCTTCAAATTACAATGAGCAGTTCTTC.

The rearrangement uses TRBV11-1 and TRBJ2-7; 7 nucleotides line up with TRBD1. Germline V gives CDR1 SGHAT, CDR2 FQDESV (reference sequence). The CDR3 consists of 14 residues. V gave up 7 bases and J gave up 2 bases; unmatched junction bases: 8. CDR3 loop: CASTWSTGPYEQYF. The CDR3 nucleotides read TGTGCCAGCACCTGGTCGACAGGGCCCTACGAGCAGTACTTC.

DNA for the CDR3: TGTGCCAGTAGTATCCCAGGCGTAGGTTTGGCTTTCTTT. Protein sequence: CASSIPGVGLAFF. The chain has TRBV19 and TRBJ1-1; D not resolved. Between the trimmed V and J ends, which lost 3 bases and 11 bases, there was a span of 16 bases. Germline V gene lookup returns CDR1 LNHDA and CDR2 SQIVND (reference sequence). The CDR3 is made up of 13 amino acids. Combining the CDR3 with reference TRBV19 and TRBJ1-1 gives the whole variable domain DGGITQSPKYLFRKEGQNVTLSCEQNLNHDAMYWYRQDPGQGLRLIYYSQIVNDFQKGDIAEGYSVSREKKESFPLTVTSAQKNPTAFYLCASSIPGVGLAFFGQGTRLTVV.

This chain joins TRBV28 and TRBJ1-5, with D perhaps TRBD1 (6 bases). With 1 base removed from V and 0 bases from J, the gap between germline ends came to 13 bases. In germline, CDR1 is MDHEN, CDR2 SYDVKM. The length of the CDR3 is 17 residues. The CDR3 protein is CASSLSSGHTSNQPQHF. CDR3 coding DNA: TGTGCCAGCAGTTTATCTTCGGGACACACTAGCAATCAGCCCCAGCATTTT.

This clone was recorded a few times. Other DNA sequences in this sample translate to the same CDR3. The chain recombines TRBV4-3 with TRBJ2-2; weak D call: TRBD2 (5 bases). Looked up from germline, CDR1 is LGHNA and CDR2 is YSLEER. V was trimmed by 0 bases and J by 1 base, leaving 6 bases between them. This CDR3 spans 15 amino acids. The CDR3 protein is CASSQEEGNTGELFF. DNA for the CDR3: TGCGCCAGCAGCCAAGAAGAGGGGAACACCGGGGAGCTGTTTTTT.

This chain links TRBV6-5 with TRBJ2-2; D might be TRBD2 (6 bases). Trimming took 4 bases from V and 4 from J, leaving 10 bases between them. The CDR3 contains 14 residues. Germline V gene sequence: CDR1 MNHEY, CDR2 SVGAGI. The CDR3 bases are TGTGCCAGCAGTTCGGGGGATATCACCGGGGAGCTGTTTTTT. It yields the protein CASSSGDITGELFF.

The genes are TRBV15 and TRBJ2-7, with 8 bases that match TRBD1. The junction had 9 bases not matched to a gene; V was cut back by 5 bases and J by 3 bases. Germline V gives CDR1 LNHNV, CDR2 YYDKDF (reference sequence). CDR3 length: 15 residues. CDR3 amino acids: CATSAAKGQDYEQYF. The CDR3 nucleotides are TGTGCCACCAGCGCCGCGAAGGGACAGGACTACGAGCAGTACTTC.

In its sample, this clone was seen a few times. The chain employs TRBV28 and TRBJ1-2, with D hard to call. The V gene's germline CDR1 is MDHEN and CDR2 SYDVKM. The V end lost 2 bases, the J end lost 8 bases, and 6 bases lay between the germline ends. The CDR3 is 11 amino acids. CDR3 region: CASSLRGGYTF. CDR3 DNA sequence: TGTGCCAGCAGTTTAAGAGGGGGCTACACCTTC.

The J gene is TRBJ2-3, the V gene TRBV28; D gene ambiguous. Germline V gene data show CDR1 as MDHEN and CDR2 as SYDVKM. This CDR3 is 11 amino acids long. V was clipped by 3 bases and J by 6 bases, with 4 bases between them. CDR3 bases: TGTGCCAGCAGTTTGAAGGATACGCAGTATTTT. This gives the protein CASSLKDTQYF.

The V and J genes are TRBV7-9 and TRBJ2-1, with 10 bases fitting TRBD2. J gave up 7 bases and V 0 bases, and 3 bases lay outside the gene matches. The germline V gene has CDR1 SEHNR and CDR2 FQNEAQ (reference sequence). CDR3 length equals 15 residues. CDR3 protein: CASSLAAGLANEQFF. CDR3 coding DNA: TGTGCCAGCAGCTTAGCGGCGGGACTAGCGAATGAGCAGTTCTTC.

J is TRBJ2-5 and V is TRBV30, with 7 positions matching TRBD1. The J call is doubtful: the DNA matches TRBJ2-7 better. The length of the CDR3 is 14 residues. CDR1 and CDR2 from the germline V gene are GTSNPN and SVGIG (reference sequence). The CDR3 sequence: CAWSVGGNPYEQYF. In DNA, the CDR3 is TGTGCCTGGAGTGTAGGGGGCAATCCCTACGAGCAGTACTTC.